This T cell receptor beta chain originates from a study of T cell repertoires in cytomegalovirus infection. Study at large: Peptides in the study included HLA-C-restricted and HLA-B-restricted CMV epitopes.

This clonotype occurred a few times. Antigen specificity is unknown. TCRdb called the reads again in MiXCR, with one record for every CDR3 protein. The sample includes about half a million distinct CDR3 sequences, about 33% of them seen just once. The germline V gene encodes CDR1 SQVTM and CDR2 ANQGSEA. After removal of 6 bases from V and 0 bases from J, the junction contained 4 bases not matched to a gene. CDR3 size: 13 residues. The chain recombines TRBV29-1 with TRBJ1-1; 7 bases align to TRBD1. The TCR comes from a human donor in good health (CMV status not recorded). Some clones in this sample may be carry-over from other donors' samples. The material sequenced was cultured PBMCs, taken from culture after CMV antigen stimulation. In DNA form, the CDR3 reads TGCAGCGTGGTCGGACAGGTGAACACTGAAGCTTTCTTT. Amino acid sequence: CSVVGQVNTEAFF.